A selection of T cell receptor beta chains follows, all from one sample in a study of blood T cell repertoires in COVID-19. The table came from immunoSEQ multiplex PCR; TCRdb's copy has only in-frame clones and leaves some out. The profile shows some 270,000 clones, 80% to 90% of them singletons. Sequencing was done on a sample of PBMCs or T cells enriched from blood (not recorded which). Receptors were obtained from a woman aged 25 to 39 who had recovered from COVID-19. Each CDR3 is given with its conserved first and last residue. A D gene is named only where the DNA matches it firmly. Clone size is not always given. Where it is, it says once, few, many or a class for expanded clones.

TRBJ2-3,TRBV3-1/TRBV3-2,-,-,TGTGCCAGCAGCCGCGGGGACTCTCTCCCTATGGATACGCAGTATTTT,CASSRGDSLPMDTQYF
TRBJ2-1,TRBV29-1,-,TRBD1,TGCAGCGCTGGGGACAGGCGCTACAATGAGCAGTTCTTC,CSAGDRRYNEQFF
TRBJ1-3,TRBV25-1,-,-,TGTGCCAGCAGTGAGGGCGGGGGTTCGTCTGGAAACACCATATATTTT,CASSEGGGSSGNTIYF
TRBJ2-5,TRBV7-2,-,-,TGTGCCAGCAGCTTAGAAACAGGGCGAGAGACCCAGTACTTC,CASSLETGRETQYF
TRBJ1-4,TRBV30,-,-,TGTGCCTGGAGTGCCTATTTGTTTGGTACTAATGAAAAACTGTTTTTT,CAWSAYLFGTNEKLFF
TRBJ1-1,TRBV6-5,-,-,TGTGCCAGCAGTTACATCGCGGGTCGCACTGAAGCTTTCTTT,CASSYIAGRTEAFF
TRBJ2-5,TRBV6-2/TRBV6-3,-,-,TGTGCCAGCAGCCTCGGGAGTTACCAAGAGACCCAGTACTTC,CASSLGSYQETQYF
TRBJ2-1,TRBV28,-,TRBD2,TGTGCCAGCAGTTTTCCCACTAGCGGCCCTCTTGAGCAGTTCTTC,CASSFPTSGPLEQFF
TRBJ2-3,TRBV24-1,-,-,TGTGCCACCAGTGATTCAAGGGGCGGCACAGATACGCAGTATTTT,CATSDSRGGTDTQYF
TRBJ1-5,TRBV7-9,-,TRBD1,TGTGCCAGCAGCTTAGCTTTCAGGGGGGACAATCAGCCCCAGCATTTT,CASSLAFRGDNQPQHF
TRBJ1-1,TRBV5-1,many,-,TGCGCCAGCAGAGGAGAGACTGAAGCTTTCTTT,CASRGETEAFF
TRBJ1-4,TRBV6-8,-,-,TGTGCCAGCTGGGCAGAAGTAGATGAAAAACTGTTTTTT,CASWAEVDEKLFF
TRBJ2-3,TRBV6-5,-,-,TGTGCCAGCAAGGTCGGGTTTGGGGGCGCAGATACGCAGTATTTT,CASKVGFGGADTQYF
TRBJ2-7,TRBV27,-,TRBD1,TGTGCCAGCAGTTTCACTCCAAATTTGGACAGGTCCTACGAGCAGTACTTC,CASSFTPNLDRSYEQYF
TRBJ2-1,TRBV14,once,TRBD1,TGTGCCAGCAGCCAACCTAATAAGGGACAGGCGTCCTACAATGAGCAGTTCTTC,CASSQPNKGQASYNEQFF
TRBJ1-2,TRBV27,-,TRBD1,TGTGCCAGCAGTTTAGCAGGGGGCGGCTATAGGGGGTCTGGCTACACCTTC,CASSLAGGGYRGSGYTF
TRBJ1-6,TRBV5-4,-,TRBD1,TGTGCCAGCAGCTTTGGATCCCCGAGGGACAGATATAATTCACCCCTCCACTTT,CASSFGSPRDRYNSPLHF
TRBJ1-6,TRBV28,-,TRBD1,TGTGCCAGCAGTCGATTCGGACAGGGAAATTCACCCCTCCACTTT,CASSRFGQGNSPLHF
TRBJ2-7,TRBV2,-,-,TGTGCCAGCAGGGCCGGGACTCAGAGCCGGGGGCAGTACTTC,CASRAGTQSRGQYF
TRBJ1-6,TRBV7-6,-,TRBD1,TGTGCCAGCAGCCCGGGACAGGCTAACTATAATTCACCCCTCCACTTT,CASSPGQANYNSPLHF
TRBJ1-3,TRBV2,-,-,TGTGCCAGCAGTGATCAGGGTACTGGAGACACCATATATTTT,CASSDQGTGDTIYF
TRBJ2-1,TRBV6-5,once,-,TGTGCCAGCAGTCTAGCAGACTACAATGAGCAGTTCTTC,CASSLADYNEQFF
TRBJ2-4,TRBV28,-,-,TGTGCCAGCAGTTTTTTTTCAGGGTGGACCAAAAACATTCAGTACTTC,CASSFFSGWTKNIQYF
TRBJ2-1,TRBV7-2,-,-,TGTGCCAGCAGCTTAGCGGGGGGGCCTTACAATGAGCAGTTCTTC,CASSLAGGPYNEQFF
TRBJ1-6,TRBV7-8,-,-,TGTGCCAGCAGCTTAATGTTTTTCGGGACAAAAAATTCACCCCTCCACTTT,CASSLMFFGTKNSPLHF
TRBJ1-5,TRBV29-1,-,-,TGCAGCGCCGCCAGGGAGGGCAATCAGCCCCAGCATTTT,CSAAREGNQPQHF
TRBJ2-3,TRBV7-9,once,TRBD2,TGTGCCAGCAGCTCAACGGGGGGTAGCGGGGGACCCACAGATACGCAGTATTTT,CASSSTGGSGGPTDTQYF
TRBJ1-2,TRBV7-2,-,-,TGTGCCAGCAGCTTAGGTATGGCCTTTAACTATGGCTACACCTTC,CASSLGMAFNYGYTF
TRBJ2-1,TRBV10-1,-,TRBD2,TGCGCCAGCAGTGAGAGCGGCGGGGGTTCCTACAATGAGCAGTTCTTC,CASSESGGGSYNEQFF
TRBJ2-5,TRBV3-1/TRBV3-2,-,TRBD2,TGTGCCAGCAGCCTTAACAGCGGGGGGAGCGAGACCCAGTACTTC,CASSLNSGGSETQYF
TRBJ2-3,TRBV9,-,TRBD1,TGTGCCAGCAGCGTGGACAGGGATACGCAGTATTTT,CASSVDRDTQYF
TRBJ2-7,TRBV5-1,once,TRBD2,TGCGCCAGCAGCTTGACTAGCGGGAGCTCCTACGAGCAGTACTTC,CASSLTSGSSYEQYF
TRBJ2-1,TRBV6-6,once,TRBD2,TGTGCCAGCAGTCGACTAGCGGGAGGGCCGAAGGGTGAGCAGTTCTTC,CASSRLAGGPKGEQFF
TRBJ2-1,TRBV28,-,TRBD2,TGTGCCAGCAGTCTACGACTAGCGGGGGGGCCCAATGAGCAGTTCTTC,CASSLRLAGGPNEQFF
TRBJ2-2,TRBV27,-,TRBD1,TGTGCCAGCAGGGAGGGACAGGGGAACACCGGGGAGCTGTTTTTT,CASREGQGNTGELFF
TRBJ2-7,TRBV5-1,-,TRBD2,TGCGCCAGCAGCTTGGACGGGGGGAGTAGATACGAGCAGTACTTC,CASSLDGGSRYEQYF
TRBJ1-1,TRBV11-3,-,-,TGTGCCAGCAGCTTACAGGGAAGTCTTAAAGCTTTCTTT,CASSLQGSLKAFF
TRBJ1-2,TRBV7-9,-,-,TGTGCCAGCAGCTTGAGCCGGGTATCCAACTATGGCTACACCTTC,CASSLSRVSNYGYTF
TRBJ1-2,TRBV6-5,few,-,TGTGCCAGCAGTTACCTGATAGGGGATAACTATGGCTACACCTTC,CASSYLIGDNYGYTF
TRBJ2-5,TRBV19,-,TRBD1,TGTGCCAGTAGTGTGGTGGACAGGGCCGAGACCCAGTACTTC,CASSVVDRAETQYF
TRBJ1-3,TRBV10-3,-,-,TGTGCCATCCGACTCCCCGGGGTAGTCGACCAATACCTCCCGGATCACCCCCCTGGAAACACCATATATTTT,CAIRLPGVVDQYLPDHPPGNTIYF